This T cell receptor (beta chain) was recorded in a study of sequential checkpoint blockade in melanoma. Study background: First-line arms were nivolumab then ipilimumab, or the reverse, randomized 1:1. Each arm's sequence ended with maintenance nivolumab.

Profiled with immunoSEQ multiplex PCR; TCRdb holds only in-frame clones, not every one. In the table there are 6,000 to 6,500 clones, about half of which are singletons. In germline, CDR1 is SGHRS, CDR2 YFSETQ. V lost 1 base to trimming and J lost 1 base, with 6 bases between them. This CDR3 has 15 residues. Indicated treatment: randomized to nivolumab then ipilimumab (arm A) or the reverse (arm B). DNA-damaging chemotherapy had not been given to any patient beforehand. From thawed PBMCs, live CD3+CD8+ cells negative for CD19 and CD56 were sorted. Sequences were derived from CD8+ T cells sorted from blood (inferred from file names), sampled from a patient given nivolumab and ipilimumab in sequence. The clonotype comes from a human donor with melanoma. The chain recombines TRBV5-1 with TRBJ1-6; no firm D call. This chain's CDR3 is CASSLRESYNSPLHF. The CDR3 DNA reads TGCGCCAGCAGCTTGCGGGAATCCTATAATTCACCCCTCCACTTT.